The TCR beta chain under discussion was sequenced for a study of Graves' ophthalmopathy and Graves' hyperthyroidism. RNA transcripts provided the template for amplifying TCR beta CDR3 regions. The authors performed first-round RT-PCR with HTBI primers and then a second-round multiplex PCR. TCRdb recomputed calls from the multiplex PCR reads with MiXCR, one row per CDR3 protein. Here the sample spans about 700,000 distinct CDR3 sequences, about two fifths being singletons. This clonotype was seen repeatedly, ten times or more. The origin of this receptor is an adult man with Graves' ophthalmopathy. Sequencing was carried out using peripheral blood.

CDR3 coding DNA: TGTGCCAGCACTCCCGCGGTGGAGGACACTGAAGCTTTCTTT. Its protein is CASTPAVEDTEAFF. This rearrangement joins TRBV7-9 to TRBJ1-1; no reliable D call. Germline CDR1 reads SEHNR; CDR2 reads FQNEAQ (reference sequence). There are 14 residues in the CDR3. V lost 7 bases and J lost 3, with 15 bases in between.